The sequence of this TCR beta chain was determined in a study of T-cell memory formation after mild COVID-19 (dated by TCRdb to the early 2020s). Context from the whole study: Most TCR sequence clusters were specific to one of the two donors. T-cell clones expanding and contracting after mild COVID-19 in a couple of donors were tracked by longitudinal TCRalpha and TCRbeta repertoire sequencing. The cohort was made up of two young adult volunteers, one female and one male, who were previously healthy.

Ficoll-Paque density gradient centrifugation was the method used to isolate PBMCs. In this sample, this clonotype turned up many times. Its recognized antigen is unknown. Base qualities are missing; no much larger clone stands one base away. The investigation overall reported the following: The detection of some responding clones in pre-infection memory suggests that pre-existing cross-reactive memory T cells joined the SARS-CoV-2 response. Only two mild cases were covered in the study, and larger cohorts including severe cases with pre-infection samples were considered necessary. SARS-CoV-2 specificity of the second-wave clones peaking on day 37 was not confirmed. Clones contracting from day 15 to 85 had balanced CD4/CD8 phenotypes, while a second wave expanding from day 15 to 37 was biased towards CD4+. Contracting CD4+ clones were located mainly in the CM and EM memory subsets, whereas CD8+ clones were found to be enriched in EMRA.

TCRdb shows the sequencer as Illumina NovaSeq 6000. TCRalpha and TCRbeta cDNA libraries were built by 5'RACE with constant-segment primers, adding sample barcodes and unique molecular identifiers. Trizol reagent was used to extract RNA from every sample. Library amplification was performed in two PCR steps, and a second sample barcode and Illumina TruSeq adapters were introduced in the second step. Sequencing of libraries was performed on an Illumina NovaSeq with 2 x 150 bp paired-end reads. The source study handled its data this way. With migec v1.2.7, reads were demultiplexed and then collapsed into UMI-guided consensus sequences. Using mixcr v2.1.11, UMI consensuses were aligned to TRA and TRB V and J templates and then assembled into clonotypes. Expanded or contracted clonotypes were those called significant by both edgeR and NoisET, with noise models trained on biological replicates. For edgeR calls, the cutoffs were a false discovery rate-adjusted p below 0.01 and a log2 fold-change threshold of 1. PCA with hierarchical clustering of max-normalized trajectories of the 1000 most abundant clonotypes was used as exploratory dynamics analysis. Each responding clone was given a CD4 or CD8 phenotype based on the CD4+ and CD8+ repertoires, which had been sequenced separately. In TCRdb, the public reads were trimmed at Q25 with fastp and aligned with MiXCR, with productive beta chains retained. Rows matching on CDR3 protein sequence are summarized as one entry with the most common DNA and genes. For this entry, the V and J calls and clone size follow TCRdb and not the study's own pipeline. The sample table contains roughly 160,000 distinct CDR3 sequences; only one count was recorded for roughly 12% of them. Together, the top ten hold approximately 4% of the sample.

This receptor was obtained from a man between 18 and 35 years old who had mild COVID-19 (a few samples of this study predate the infection). The sample titles of this study are shuffled in the database, so cell type and time point are left out; the donor was told from shared clones. The sample consisted of PBMCs or a T cell subset sorted from them (not recorded which).

CDR3 protein: CAISDRARDRSSPLHF. The DNA sequence is given as TGTGCCATCAGTGATCGTGCCAGGGACAGGTCTTCACCCCTCCACTTT. The rearrangement joined TRBV10-3 to TRBJ1-6; 8 junctional bases match TRBD1. For this chain, trimming is 3 bases at the V end and 9 bases at the J end, and the number of junction bases without a gene match is 10. Taken from cysteine to phenylalanine, the CDR3 has 16 residues. CDR3 DNA is the only sequence kept; it has 48 bases, read in frame from the first base. The germline V gene sets CDR1 to ENHRY and CDR2 to SYGVKD.